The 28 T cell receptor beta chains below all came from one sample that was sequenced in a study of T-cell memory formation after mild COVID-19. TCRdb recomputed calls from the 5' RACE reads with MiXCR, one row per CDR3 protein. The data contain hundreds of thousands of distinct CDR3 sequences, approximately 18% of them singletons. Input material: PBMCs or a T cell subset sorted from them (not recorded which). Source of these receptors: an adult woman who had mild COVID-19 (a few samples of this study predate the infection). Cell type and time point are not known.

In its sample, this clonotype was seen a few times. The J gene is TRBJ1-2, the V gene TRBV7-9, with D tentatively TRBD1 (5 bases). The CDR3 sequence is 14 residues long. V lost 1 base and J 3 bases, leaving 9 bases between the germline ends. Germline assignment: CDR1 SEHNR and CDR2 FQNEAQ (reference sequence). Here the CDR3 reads CASSLVGQDYGYTF. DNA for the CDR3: TGTGCCAGCAGCTTAGTGGGGCAGGACTATGGCTACACCTTC.

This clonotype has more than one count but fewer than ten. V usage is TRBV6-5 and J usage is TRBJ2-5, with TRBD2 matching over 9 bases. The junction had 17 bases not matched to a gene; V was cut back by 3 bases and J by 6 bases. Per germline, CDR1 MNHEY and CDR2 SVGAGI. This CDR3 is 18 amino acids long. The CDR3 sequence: CASSYSSGDRGGQQTQYF. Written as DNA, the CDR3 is TGTGCCAGCAGTTATTCTAGCGGGGATAGAGGGGGGCAACAGACCCAGTACTTC.

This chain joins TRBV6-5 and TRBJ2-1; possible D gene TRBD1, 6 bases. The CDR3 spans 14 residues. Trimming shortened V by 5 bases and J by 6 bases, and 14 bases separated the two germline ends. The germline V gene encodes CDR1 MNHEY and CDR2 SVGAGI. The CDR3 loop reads CASSQLTGTNEQFF. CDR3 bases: TGTGCCAGCAGTCAACTAACAGGGACCAATGAGCAGTTCTTC.

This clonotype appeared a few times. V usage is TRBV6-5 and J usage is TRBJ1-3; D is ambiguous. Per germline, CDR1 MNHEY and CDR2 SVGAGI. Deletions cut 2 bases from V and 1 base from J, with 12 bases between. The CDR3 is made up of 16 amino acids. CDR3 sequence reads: CASSYDQAGSGNTIYF. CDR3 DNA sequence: TGTGCCAGCAGTTACGACCAGGCCGGTTCTGGAAACACCATATATTTT.

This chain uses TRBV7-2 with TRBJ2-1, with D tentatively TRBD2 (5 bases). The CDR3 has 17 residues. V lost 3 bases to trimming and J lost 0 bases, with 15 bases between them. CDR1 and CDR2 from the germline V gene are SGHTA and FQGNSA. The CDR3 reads CASSLRTRPSSYNEQFF. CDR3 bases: TGTGCCAGCAGCTTGCGGACTCGTCCAAGCTCCTACAATGAGCAGTTCTTC.

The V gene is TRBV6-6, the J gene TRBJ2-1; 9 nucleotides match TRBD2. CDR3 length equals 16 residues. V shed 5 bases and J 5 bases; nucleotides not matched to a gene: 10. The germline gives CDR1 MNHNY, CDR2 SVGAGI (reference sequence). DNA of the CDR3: TGTGCCAGCAGTGGTATAGCGGGAGACTGGAACAATGAGCAGTTCTTC. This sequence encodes CASSGIAGDWNNEQFF.

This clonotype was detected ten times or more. CDR3 in amino acids: CSVEDRDRTGNTIYF. The CDR3 nucleotides read TGCAGCGTTGAAGATCGGGACAGAACTGGAAACACCATATATTTT. The V and J genes are TRBV29-1 and TRBJ1-3, with 7 bases aligning to TRBD1. The germline gives CDR1 SQVTM, CDR2 ANQGSEA. The CDR3 loop spans 15 amino acids. V was pared by 0 bases and J by 2 bases, with 4 bases of the junction left unmatched.

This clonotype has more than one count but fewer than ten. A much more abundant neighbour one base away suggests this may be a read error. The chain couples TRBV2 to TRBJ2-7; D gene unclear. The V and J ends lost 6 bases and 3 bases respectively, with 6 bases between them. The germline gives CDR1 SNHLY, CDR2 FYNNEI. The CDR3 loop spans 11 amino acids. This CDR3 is CASSANYEQYF. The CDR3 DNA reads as TGTGCCAGCAGCGCAAACTACGAGCAGTACTTC.

CDR3 loop: CASRPDMAKNIQYF. The CDR3 DNA sequence: TGTGCCAGCAGGCCCGACATGGCCAAAAACATTCAGTACTTC. V is TRBV12-3 or TRBV12-4 and J is TRBJ2-4; D not resolved. The CDR3 length is 14 residues. V lost 6 bases and J 1 base, leaving 10 bases between the germline ends.

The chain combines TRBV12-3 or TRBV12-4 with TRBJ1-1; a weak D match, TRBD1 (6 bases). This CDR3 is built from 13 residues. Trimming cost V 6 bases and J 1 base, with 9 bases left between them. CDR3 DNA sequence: TGTGCCAGCAGAGAGGGACAGAACACTGAAGCTTTCTTT. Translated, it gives CASREGQNTEAFF.

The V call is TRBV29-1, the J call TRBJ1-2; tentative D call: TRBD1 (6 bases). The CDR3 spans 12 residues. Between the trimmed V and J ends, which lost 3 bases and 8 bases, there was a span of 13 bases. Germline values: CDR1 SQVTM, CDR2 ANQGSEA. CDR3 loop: CSVDLGAVGYTF. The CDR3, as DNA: TGCAGCGTTGATCTGGGGGCGGTGGGCTACACCTTC.

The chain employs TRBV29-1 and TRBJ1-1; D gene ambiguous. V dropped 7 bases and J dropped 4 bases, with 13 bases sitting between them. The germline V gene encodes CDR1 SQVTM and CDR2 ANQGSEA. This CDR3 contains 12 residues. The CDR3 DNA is TGCAGCGCAAAGGGCTTGGGCACTGAAGCTTTCTTT. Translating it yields CSAKGLGTEAFF. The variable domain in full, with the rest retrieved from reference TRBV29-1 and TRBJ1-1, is SAVISQKPSRDICQRGTSLTIQCQVDSQVTMMFWYRQQPGQSLTLIATANQGSEATYESGFVIDKFPISRPNLTFSTLTVSNMSPEDSSIYLCSAKGLGTEAFFGQGTRLTVV.

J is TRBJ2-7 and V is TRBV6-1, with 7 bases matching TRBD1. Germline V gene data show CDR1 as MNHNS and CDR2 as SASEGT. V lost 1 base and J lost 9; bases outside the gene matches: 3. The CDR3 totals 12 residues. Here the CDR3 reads CASSEERGRQYF. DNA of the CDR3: TGTGCCAGCAGTGAAGAGAGGGGGCGGCAGTACTTC.

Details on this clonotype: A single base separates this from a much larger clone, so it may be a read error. The DNA of the CDR3 is TGTGCCAGCAGCTTAGTGACGGGCTCCTACAATGAGCAGTTCTTC. The encoded protein is CASSLVTGSYNEQFF. The chain carries TRBV7-8 and TRBJ2-1, with D unclear. The CDR3 is 15 amino acids. Germline V gene lookup returns CDR1 SGHVS and CDR2 FQNEAQ. Trimming pared 1 base from V and 0 bases from J, leaving 7 bases between.

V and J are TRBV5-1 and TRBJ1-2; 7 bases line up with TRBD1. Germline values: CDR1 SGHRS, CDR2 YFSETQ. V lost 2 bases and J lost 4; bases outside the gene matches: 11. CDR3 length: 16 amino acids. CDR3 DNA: TGCGCCAGCAGCTTTGAGGGGGACAGACCGCCCTATGGCTACACCTTC. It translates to CASSFEGDRPPYGYTF.

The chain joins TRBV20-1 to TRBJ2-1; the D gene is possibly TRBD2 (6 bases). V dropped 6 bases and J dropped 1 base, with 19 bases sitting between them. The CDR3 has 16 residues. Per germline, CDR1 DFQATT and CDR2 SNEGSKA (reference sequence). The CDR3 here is CSARQVWEASYNEQFF. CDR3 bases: TGCAGTGCCCGACAAGTGTGGGAGGCTTCCTACAATGAGCAGTTCTTC.

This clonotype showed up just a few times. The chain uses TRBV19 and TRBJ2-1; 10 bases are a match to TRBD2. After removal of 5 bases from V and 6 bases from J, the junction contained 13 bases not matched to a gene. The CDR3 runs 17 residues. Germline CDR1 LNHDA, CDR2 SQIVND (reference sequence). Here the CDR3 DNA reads TGTGCCAGTAGTCTACGGCCGGGACTAGCGTATGGCAATGAGCAGTTCTTC. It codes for CASSLRPGLAYGNEQFF.

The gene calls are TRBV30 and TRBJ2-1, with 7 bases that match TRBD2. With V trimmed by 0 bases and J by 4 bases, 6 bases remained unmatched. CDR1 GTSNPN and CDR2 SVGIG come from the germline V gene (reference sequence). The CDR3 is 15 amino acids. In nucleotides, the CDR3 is TGTGCCTGGAGTGTCAGGCTAGCGGTGTACAATGAGCAGTTCTTC. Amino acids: CAWSVRLAVYNEQFF.

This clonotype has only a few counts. The CDR3, as DNA: TGTGCCAGCAGCTTCTCCGGGCTTAATGAGCAGTTCTTC. Translation gives CASSFSGLNEQFF. The chain links TRBV7-2 to TRBJ2-1; D is unresolved. The CDR3 loop spans 13 amino acids. Per the germline V gene, CDR1 is SGHTA and CDR2 is FQGNSA. Trimming cost V 3 bases and J 7 bases, with 10 bases left between them.

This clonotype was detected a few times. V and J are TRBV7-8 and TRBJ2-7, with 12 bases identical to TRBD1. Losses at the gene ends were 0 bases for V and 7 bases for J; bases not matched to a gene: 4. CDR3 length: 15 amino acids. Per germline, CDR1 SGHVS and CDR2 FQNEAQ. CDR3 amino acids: CASSLAGQGAWEQYF. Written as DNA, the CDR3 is TGTGCCAGCAGCTTAGCGGGACAGGGGGCCTGGGAGCAGTACTTC.

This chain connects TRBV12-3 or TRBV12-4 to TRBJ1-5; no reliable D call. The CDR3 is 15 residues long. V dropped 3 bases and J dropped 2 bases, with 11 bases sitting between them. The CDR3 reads CASSFAGGGNQPQHF. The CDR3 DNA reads TGTGCCAGCAGTTTTGCGGGAGGTGGCAATCAGCCCCAGCATTTT.

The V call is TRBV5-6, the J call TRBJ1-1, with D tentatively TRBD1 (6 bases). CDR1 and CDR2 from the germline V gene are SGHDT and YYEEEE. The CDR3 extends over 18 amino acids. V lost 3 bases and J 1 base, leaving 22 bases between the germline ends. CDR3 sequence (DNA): TGTGCCAGCAGCTCCACGTCGAGGCAGGGGTACGGGAACACTGAAGCTTTCTTT. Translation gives CASSSTSRQGYGNTEAFF.

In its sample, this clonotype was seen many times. The CDR3 nucleotides read TGCGCCAGCAGCTTGGCGGGTGAGCAGTTCTTC. This gives the protein CASSLAGEQFF. The chain couples TRBV5-1 to TRBJ2-1; D is ambiguous. V dropped 0 bases and J dropped 9 bases, with 4 bases sitting between them. Germline CDR1 reads SGHRS; CDR2 reads YFSETQ. This CDR3 is 11 amino acids long.

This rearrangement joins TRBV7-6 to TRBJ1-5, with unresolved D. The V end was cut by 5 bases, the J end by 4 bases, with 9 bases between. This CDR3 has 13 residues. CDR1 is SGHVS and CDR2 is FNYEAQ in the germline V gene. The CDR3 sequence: CASSRLFNQPQHF. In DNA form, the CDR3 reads TGTGCCAGCAGCCGCCTTTTTAATCAGCCCCAGCATTTT.

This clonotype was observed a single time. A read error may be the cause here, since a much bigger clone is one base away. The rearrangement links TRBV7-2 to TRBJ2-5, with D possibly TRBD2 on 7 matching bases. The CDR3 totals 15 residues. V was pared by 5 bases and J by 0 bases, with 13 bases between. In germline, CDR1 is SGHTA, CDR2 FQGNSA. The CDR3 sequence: CASSQEGGYQETQYF. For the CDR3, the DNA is TGTGCCAGCAGCCAAGAGGGGGGGTACCAAGAGACCCAGTACTTC. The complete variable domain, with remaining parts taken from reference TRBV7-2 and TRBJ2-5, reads GAGVSQSPSNKVTEKGKDVELRCDPISGHTALYWYRQSLGQGLEFLIYFQGNSAPDKSGLPSDRFSAERTGGSVSTLTIQRTQQEDSAVYLCASSQEGGYQETQYFGPGTRLLVL.

The CDR3 loop is CASSYLQGAAEETQYF. CDR3 coding DNA: TGTGCCAGCAGTTATTTACAGGGGGCGGCTGAAGAGACCCAGTACTTC. The genes are TRBV28 and TRBJ2-5; 9 bases fit TRBD1. Trimming at V came to 4 bases and at J to 3 bases, leaving 9 bases not matched to a gene. The length of the CDR3 is 16 residues. Germline V gene sequence: CDR1 MDHEN, CDR2 SYDVKM.

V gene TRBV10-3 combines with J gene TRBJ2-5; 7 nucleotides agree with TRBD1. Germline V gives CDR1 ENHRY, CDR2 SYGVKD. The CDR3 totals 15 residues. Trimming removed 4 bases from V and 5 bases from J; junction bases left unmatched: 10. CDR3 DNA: TGTGCCATCAGTGTTGGACAGGTTCTTGGGGAGACCCAGTACTTC. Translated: CAISVGQVLGETQYF.

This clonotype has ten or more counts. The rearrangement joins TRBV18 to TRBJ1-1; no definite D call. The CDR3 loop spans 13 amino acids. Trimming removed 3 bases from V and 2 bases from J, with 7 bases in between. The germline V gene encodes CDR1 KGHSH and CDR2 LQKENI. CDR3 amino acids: CASSPSGNTEAFF. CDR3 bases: TGTGCCAGCTCACCTTCGGGAAACACTGAAGCTTTCTTT. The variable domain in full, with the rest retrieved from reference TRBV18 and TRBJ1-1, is NAGVMQNPRHLVRRRGQEARLRCSPMKGHSHVYWYRQLPEEGLKFMVYLQKENIIDESGMPKERFSAEFPKEGPSILRIQQVVRGDSAAYFCASSPSGNTEAFFGQGTRLTVV.